One sample yielded the 6 T cell receptor beta chains listed below, sequenced in a study of control samples from healthy donors and cancer patients. The assay was immunoSEQ multiplex PCR, and TCRdb's table has in-frame clones only and misses some. This sample has fewer than 200,000 clones, with roughly 93% found just once. Sequencing was performed on blood. These receptors were obtained from a woman aged 55 to 70 in good health.

The chain combines TRBV4-3 with TRBJ1-3, with TRBD1 as a possible D gene (6 bases). The germline V and J ends were trimmed by 5 bases and 1 base, with 9 bases remaining between them. This CDR3 spans 14 amino acids. CDR1 and CDR2 from the germline V gene are LGHNA and YSLEER. This chain's CDR3 is CASSEGGSGNTIYF. CDR3 DNA sequence: TGCGCCAGCAGCGAGGGGGGGTCTGGAAACACCATATATTTT.

The chain links TRBV7-2 to TRBJ1-2; 7 nucleotides line up with TRBD1. Germline trimming cut 5 bases from V and 5 bases from J; bases unmatched to any gene: 14. This CDR3 comprises 16 residues. In germline, CDR1 is SGHTA, CDR2 FQGNSA. CDR3 in amino acids: CASSPRQGASIYGYTF. The CDR3 DNA is TGTGCCAGCAGCCCCCGACAGGGCGCTTCGATATATGGCTACACCTTC.

V usage is TRBV6-5 and J usage is TRBJ1-3; the D is unclear. CDR3 length equals 15 residues. Germline CDR1 MNHEY, CDR2 SVGAGI. Trimming cost V 6 bases and J 2 bases, with 14 bases left between them. For the CDR3, the DNA is TGTGCCAGCAGGCCCGCCCGCCTTACTGGAAACACCATATATTTT. Residues: CASRPARLTGNTIYF.

This chain links TRBV18 with TRBJ2-1, with 13 bases fitting TRBD2. V dropped 4 bases and J dropped 5; count of bases not matched to a gene: 2. Germline CDR1 and CDR2: KGHSH and LQKENI. This CDR3 region has 15 residues. CDR3 residues: CASSRLAGGNNEQFF. The CDR3 nucleotides are TGTGCCAGCTCACGACTAGCGGGGGGAAACAATGAGCAGTTCTTC.

This chain connects TRBV6-1 to TRBJ2-5; D is undetermined. V lost 2 bases to trimming and J lost 0 bases, with 7 bases between them. The CDR3 totals 14 residues. Germline V lookup: CDR1 MNHNS, CDR2 SASEGT. The DNA of the CDR3 is TGTGCCAGCAGTGAAATAATGTACCAAGAGACCCAGTACTTC. Encoded protein: CASSEIMYQETQYF.

This chain links TRBV12-3 or TRBV12-4 with TRBJ1-2; no clear D gene. The CDR3 is 13 residues long. Trimming pared 6 bases from V and 2 bases from J, leaving 10 bases between. CDR3 amino acids: CASSLTTNYGYTF. As DNA, the CDR3 is TGTGCCAGCAGCCTGACAACCAACTATGGCTACACCTTC.